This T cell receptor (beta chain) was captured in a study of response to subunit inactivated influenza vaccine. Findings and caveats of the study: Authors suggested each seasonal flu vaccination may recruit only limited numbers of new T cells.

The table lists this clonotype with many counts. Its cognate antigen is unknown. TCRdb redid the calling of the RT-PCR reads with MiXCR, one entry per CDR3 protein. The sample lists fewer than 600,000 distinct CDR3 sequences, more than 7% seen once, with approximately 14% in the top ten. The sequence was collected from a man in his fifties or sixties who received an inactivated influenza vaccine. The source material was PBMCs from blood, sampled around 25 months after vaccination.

The CDR3 DNA is TGTGCCTGGAGTCCGGGCCTCCTGAACACAGATACGCAGTATTTT. Translation: CAWSPGLLNTDTQYF. This chain uses TRBV30 with TRBJ2-3; no definite D call. CDR3 size: 15 residues. CDR1 is GTSNPN, CDR2 SVGIG, per germline (reference sequence). V gave up 2 bases and J gave up 2 bases, with 14 bases separating them.